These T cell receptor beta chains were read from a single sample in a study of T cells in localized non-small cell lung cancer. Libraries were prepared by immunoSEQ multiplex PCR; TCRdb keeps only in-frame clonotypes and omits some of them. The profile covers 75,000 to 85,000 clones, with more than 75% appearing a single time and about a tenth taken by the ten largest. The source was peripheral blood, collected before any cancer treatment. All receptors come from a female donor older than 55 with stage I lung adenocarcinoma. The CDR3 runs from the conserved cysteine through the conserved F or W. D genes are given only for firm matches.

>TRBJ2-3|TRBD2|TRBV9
CASSQRALAGGGGTDTQYF
TGTGCCAGCAGCCAGAGGGCGCTAGCGGGAGGGGGGGGCACAGATACGCAGTATTTT
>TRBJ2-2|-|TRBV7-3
CASSLFSGRELFF
TGTGCCAGCAGCTTATTCTCTGGGCGGGAGCTGTTTTTT
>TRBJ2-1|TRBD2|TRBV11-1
CASSQPGLAYEQFF
TGTGCCAGCAGCCAGCCGGGACTAGCATATGAGCAGTTCTTC
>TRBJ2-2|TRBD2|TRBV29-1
CSFRLAITGELFF
TGCAGCTTCCGACTAGCGATCACCGGGGAGCTGTTTTTT
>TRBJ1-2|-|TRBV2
CASKDFGANYGYTF
TGTGCCAGCAAAGATTTTGGGGCTAACTATGGCTACACCTTC
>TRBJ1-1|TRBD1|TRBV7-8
CASSLGTGSYVTEAFF
TGTGCCAGCAGCTTAGGGACAGGGTCGTACGTCACTGAAGCTTTCTTT
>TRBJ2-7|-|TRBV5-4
CASSFQDAYEQYF
TGTGCCAGCAGCTTCCAGGACGCCTACGAGCAGTACTTC
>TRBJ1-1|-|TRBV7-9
CASSLEGNTEAFF
TGTGCCAGCAGCTTGGAGGGGAACACTGAAGCTTTCTTT
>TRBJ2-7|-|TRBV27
CASSLNGRASYEQYF
TGTGCCAGCAGTTTAAACGGCAGGGCCTCCTACGAGCAGTACTTC
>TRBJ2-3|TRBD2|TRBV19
CAIGAGVGTDTQYF
TGTGCCATTGGTGCGGGGGTCGGCACAGATACGCAGTATTTT